A selection of T cell receptor beta chains follows, all from one sample in a study of multiple sclerosis patients with progressive multifocal leukoencephalopathy. Sequencing was performed with immunoSEQ multiplex PCR; in TCRdb, only in-frame clones are kept and a portion is missing. Found here are approximately 29,000 clones, more than 70% of them singletons; the top ten hold around 12%. The starting material was PBMCs, obtained from a patient treated with natalizumab. The receptors come from a woman aged 30 to 39 with progressive multifocal leukoencephalopathy. The CDR3 runs from the conserved cysteine through the conserved F or W. The D gene is left open where the match is weak. Size values are once, few and many counts, or a class for expanded clones, and some rows have none.

d_call: NA
j_call: TRBJ2-2
v_call: TRBV11-3
clone_size: NA
cdr3_nt: TGTGCCAGCAGCTTAGGTGGAGCTAACACCGGGGAGCTGTTTTTT
cdr3_aa: CASSLGGANTGELFF

d_call: NA
j_call: TRBJ2-3
v_call: TRBV18
clone_size: NA
cdr3_nt: TGTGCCAGCTCACCTAGGAGGGGGCAAGATACGCAGTATTTT
cdr3_aa: CASSPRRGQDTQYF

d_call: NA
j_call: TRBJ2-1
v_call: TRBV5-4
clone_size: NA
cdr3_nt: TGTGCCAGCAGTTCCGGGACTCAAAGGGGCTACAATGAGCAGTTCTTC
cdr3_aa: CASSSGTQRGYNEQFF

d_call: NA
j_call: TRBJ2-7
v_call: TRBV10-3
clone_size: NA
cdr3_nt: TGTGCCATCACCCTGGACAGACGAGGACCCTACGAGCAGTACTTC
cdr3_aa: CAITLDRRGPYEQYF

d_call: TRBD2
j_call: TRBJ2-1
v_call: TRBV7-8
clone_size: NA
cdr3_nt: TGTGCCAGCAGCGTAAGACCTAGCGGGACCAATGAGCAGTTCTTC
cdr3_aa: CASSVRPSGTNEQFF

d_call: TRBD1
j_call: TRBJ2-3
v_call: TRBV2
clone_size: NA
cdr3_nt: TGTGCCAGCAGTCCCCGGCAGGGGGCCACGCAGTATTTT
cdr3_aa: CASSPRQGATQYF

d_call: NA
j_call: TRBJ2-5
v_call: TRBV7-8
clone_size: NA
cdr3_nt: TGTGCCAGCAGCCGCGGGGCTCTGAGGGAGACCCAGTACTTC
cdr3_aa: CASSRGALRETQYF

d_call: TRBD1
j_call: TRBJ1-3
v_call: TRBV19
clone_size: once
cdr3_nt: TGTGCCAGTAGGCCCTTTGGGACAGGTTCATTCTCTGGAAACACCATATATTTT
cdr3_aa: CASRPFGTGSFSGNTIYF

d_call: TRBD1
j_call: TRBJ2-3
v_call: TRBV7-2
clone_size: NA
cdr3_nt: TGTGCCAGCTCGACCGGGACAGGGATACGCACAGATACGCAGTATTTT
cdr3_aa: CASSTGTGIRTDTQYF

d_call: NA
j_call: TRBJ2-1
v_call: TRBV15
clone_size: few
cdr3_nt: TGTGCCACCAGCGGCTTGGACGGGCCCAAGCAGTTCTTC
cdr3_aa: CATSGLDGPKQFF

d_call: NA
j_call: TRBJ1-1
v_call: TRBV9
clone_size: NA
cdr3_nt: TGTGCCAGCAGCGTAGCCGAGCAGCTCACTGAAGCTTTCTTT
cdr3_aa: CASSVAEQLTEAFF

d_call: NA
j_call: TRBJ2-7
v_call: TRBV7-2
clone_size: NA
cdr3_nt: TGTGCCAGCAGCTTAGTGGGACGGGCAACCTACGAGCAGTACTTC
cdr3_aa: CASSLVGRATYEQYF

d_call: TRBD1
j_call: TRBJ1-2
v_call: TRBV4-3
clone_size: once
cdr3_nt: TGCGCCAGCAGCAACCCGACAGGGATGGGCTATGGCTACACCTTC
cdr3_aa: CASSNPTGMGYGYTF

d_call: NA
j_call: TRBJ2-2
v_call: TRBV2
clone_size: NA
cdr3_nt: TGTGCCAGCAGTCCTCCGGGAATCAAGGCCGGGGAGCTGTTTTTT
cdr3_aa: CASSPPGIKAGELFF

d_call: TRBD1
j_call: TRBJ1-4
v_call: TRBV7-9
clone_size: NA
cdr3_nt: TGTGCCAGCAGCTTCCTAGGGGAGACAGGGGAAAAACTGTTTTTT
cdr3_aa: CASSFLGETGEKLFF

d_call: TRBD2
j_call: TRBJ2-2
v_call: TRBV18
clone_size: NA
cdr3_nt: TGTGCCAGCTCACCACGTGGGAGGGGCACCGGGGAGCTGTTTTTT
cdr3_aa: CASSPRGRGTGELFF

d_call: NA
j_call: TRBJ1-5
v_call: TRBV15
clone_size: NA
cdr3_nt: TGTGCCACCGGGGTTGGGTTCAATACACAGCCCCAGCATTTT
cdr3_aa: CATGVGFNTQPQHF

d_call: TRBD2
j_call: TRBJ2-7
v_call: TRBV4-1
clone_size: NA
cdr3_nt: TGCGCCAGCAGCCAAAGCGGGAGCGGGGAGAGGGAGCAGTACTTC
cdr3_aa: CASSQSGSGEREQYF

d_call: TRBD1
j_call: TRBJ1-5
v_call: TRBV6-1
clone_size: NA
cdr3_nt: TGTGCCAGCAGTCCTCAGGACAGGGGCGAGCCCCAGCATTTT
cdr3_aa: CASSPQDRGEPQHF

d_call: NA
j_call: TRBJ2-5
v_call: TRBV12-5
clone_size: NA
cdr3_nt: TGTGCTAGTGCTGAATCGGGGGTAGAGACCCAGTACTTC
cdr3_aa: CASAESGVETQYF

d_call: TRBD2
j_call: TRBJ2-3
v_call: TRBV7-3
clone_size: NA
cdr3_nt: TGTGCCAGCAGCTACGGACTAGCGGGCCATTCAGATACGCAGTATTTT
cdr3_aa: CASSYGLAGHSDTQYF

d_call: NA
j_call: TRBJ2-7
v_call: TRBV19
clone_size: NA
cdr3_nt: TGTGCCAGTACGCGCACCCGAGGCGGGGAGCAGTACTTC
cdr3_aa: CASTRTRGGEQYF

d_call: NA
j_call: TRBJ2-5
v_call: TRBV19
clone_size: few
cdr3_nt: TGTGCCAGTAGTAGGCGACACTCCCAAGAGACCCAGTACTTC
cdr3_aa: CASSRRHSQETQYF

d_call: NA
j_call: TRBJ1-1
v_call: TRBV11-2
clone_size: NA
cdr3_nt: TGTGCCAGCAACCCTCCCAGGGACAACACTGAAGCTTTCTTT
cdr3_aa: CASNPPRDNTEAFF

d_call: NA
j_call: TRBJ1-6
v_call: TRBV28
clone_size: NA
cdr3_nt: TGTGCCAGCAGTTCCCCCCCTCGCGCTTTTGGTCCCCTCCACTTT
cdr3_aa: CASSSPPRAFGPLHF

d_call: NA
j_call: TRBJ2-3
v_call: TRBV6-4
clone_size: NA
cdr3_nt: TGTGCCAGCAGTGGCCGACCCACTGATCGCAACCTTACGCAGTATTTT
cdr3_aa: CASSGRPTDRNLTQYF

d_call: NA
j_call: TRBJ1-1
v_call: TRBV18
clone_size: NA
cdr3_nt: TGTGCCAGCTCACCGGGTCTGTATCAGCGAGACAGCACTGAAGCTTTCTTT
cdr3_aa: CASSPGLYQRDSTEAFF

d_call: NA
j_call: TRBJ2-1
v_call: TRBV5-5
clone_size: few
cdr3_nt: TGTGCCAGCAGCCCGGACTCGAGCTCCTACAATGAGCAGTTCTTC
cdr3_aa: CASSPDSSSYNEQFF

d_call: NA
j_call: TRBJ1-6
v_call: TRBV2
clone_size: NA
cdr3_nt: TGTGCCAGCGGAGATGGGAGGGATTCACCCCTCCACTTT
cdr3_aa: CASGDGRDSPLHF

d_call: NA
j_call: TRBJ2-2
v_call: TRBV30
clone_size: NA
cdr3_nt: TGTGCCTGGAGTACCCCCAACACCGGGGAGCTGTTTTTT
cdr3_aa: CAWSTPNTGELFF

d_call: TRBD2
j_call: TRBJ2-3
v_call: TRBV6-6
clone_size: NA
cdr3_nt: TGTGCCAGCACATCGGGACTAGCGGGACCAGATACGCAGTATTTT
cdr3_aa: CASTSGLAGPDTQYF

d_call: TRBD1
j_call: TRBJ1-2
v_call: TRBV27
clone_size: NA
cdr3_nt: TGTGCCAGCAGTAGTGGACAGGGGGCGGCCTACACCTTC
cdr3_aa: CASSSGQGAAYTF

d_call: TRBD2
j_call: TRBJ2-5
v_call: TRBV7-9
clone_size: once
cdr3_nt: TGTGCCAGCAGCTTCCCAGCGGGAGCCGAGACCCAGTACTTC
cdr3_aa: CASSFPAGAETQYF

d_call: NA
j_call: TRBJ1-3
v_call: TRBV28
clone_size: NA
cdr3_nt: TGTGCCAGCAGTCCCAACGAGCTCTCTGGAAACACCATATATTTT
cdr3_aa: CASSPNELSGNTIYF

d_call: NA
j_call: TRBJ1-2
v_call: TRBV10-3
clone_size: few
cdr3_nt: TGTGCCATCAGTGTCTCAGGGGTTAACTATGGCTACACCTTC
cdr3_aa: CAISVSGVNYGYTF

d_call: NA
j_call: TRBJ2-5
v_call: TRBV11-2
clone_size: NA
cdr3_nt: TGTGCCAGCAGCTTGTCCTCTGGCGCCCAGTACTTC
cdr3_aa: CASSLSSGAQYF

d_call: NA
j_call: TRBJ1-1
v_call: TRBV6-6
clone_size: few
cdr3_nt: TGTGCCAGCAGTTACCATCGTGTGCCAGGGGTCACTGAAGCTTTCTTT
cdr3_aa: CASSYHRVPGVTEAFF

d_call: TRBD1
j_call: TRBJ1-2
v_call: TRBV2
clone_size: NA
cdr3_nt: TGTGCCAGCAGTGAAGTTCCGGGACAGGGGTATGGCTACACCTTC
cdr3_aa: CASSEVPGQGYGYTF

d_call: NA
j_call: TRBJ1-1
v_call: TRBV6-5
clone_size: NA
cdr3_nt: TGTGCCAGCAGTCAGACCGAGGGAACTGAAGCTTTCTTT
cdr3_aa: CASSQTEGTEAFF

d_call: TRBD2
j_call: TRBJ2-5
v_call: TRBV5-4
clone_size: NA
cdr3_nt: TGTGCCAGCAGCTTATCAGGGCGGGAGGGCCGTGAGACCCAGTACTTC
cdr3_aa: CASSLSGREGRETQYF

d_call: TRBD1
j_call: TRBJ2-1
v_call: TRBV9
clone_size: NA
cdr3_nt: TGTGCCAGCAGCCAGGGGGCGGGCCTCAACGGCGAGCAGTTCTTC
cdr3_aa: CASSQGAGLNGEQFF

d_call: NA
j_call: TRBJ1-1
v_call: TRBV10-3
clone_size: NA
cdr3_nt: TGTGCCGCCTCCGGGGACTTGAACACTGAAGCTTTCTTT
cdr3_aa: CAASGDLNTEAFF

d_call: NA
j_call: TRBJ1-2
v_call: TRBV10-3
clone_size: NA
cdr3_nt: TGTGCCATCCCAGGGACGGGGCCCGACATGTGGACCTTC
cdr3_aa: CAIPGTGPDMWTF

d_call: TRBD1
j_call: TRBJ1-2
v_call: TRBV6-5
clone_size: NA
cdr3_nt: TGTGCCAGCAGCGGGACCCGACAGGGGAACTATGGCTACACCTTC
cdr3_aa: CASSGTRQGNYGYTF

d_call: NA
j_call: TRBJ2-6
v_call: TRBV4-2
clone_size: NA
cdr3_nt: TGTGCCAGCAGCCAAGAAGACTCTATTTCTGGGGCCAACGTCCTGACTTTC
cdr3_aa: CASSQEDSISGANVLTF

d_call: NA
j_call: TRBJ2-3
v_call: TRBV27
clone_size: NA
cdr3_nt: TGTGCCAGCAGCCCGGGGTCAGATACGCAGTATTTT
cdr3_aa: CASSPGSDTQYF

d_call: TRBD1
j_call: TRBJ2-1
v_call: TRBV19
clone_size: NA
cdr3_nt: TGTGCCAGTAGTCCCCAGGGGGCCTCCAATGAGCAGTTCTTC
cdr3_aa: CASSPQGASNEQFF

d_call: NA
j_call: TRBJ2-5
v_call: TRBV29-1
clone_size: NA
cdr3_nt: TGCAGCGTTGAAAAGGTGGCCGAGACCCAGTACTTC
cdr3_aa: CSVEKVAETQYF

d_call: NA
j_call: TRBJ2-5
v_call: TRBV6-6
clone_size: NA
cdr3_nt: TGTGCCAGCAGTCCCGGCCGGATGGTGGAAGAGACCCAGTACTTC
cdr3_aa: CASSPGRMVEETQYF

d_call: TRBD1
j_call: TRBJ2-2
v_call: TRBV2
clone_size: NA
cdr3_nt: TGTGCCAGCACCATGACAGGGGGCGGCGTGTCCACCGGGGAGCTGTTTTTT
cdr3_aa: CASTMTGGGVSTGELFF

d_call: NA
j_call: TRBJ1-5
v_call: TRBV6-5
clone_size: few
cdr3_nt: TGTGCCAGCAGTTATTCGGGGGATCAGCCCCAGCATTTT
cdr3_aa: CASSYSGDQPQHF

d_call: NA
j_call: TRBJ1-1
v_call: TRBV19
clone_size: NA
cdr3_nt: TGTGCCAGTAGTATCTTTTGGAACACTGAAGCTTTCTTT
cdr3_aa: CASSIFWNTEAFF

d_call: TRBD2
j_call: TRBJ2-1
v_call: TRBV29-1
clone_size: NA
cdr3_nt: TGCAGCGTTGAGGGACTAGCGGGAGGGCCGTACAATGAGCAGTTCTTC
cdr3_aa: CSVEGLAGGPYNEQFF

d_call: TRBD1
j_call: TRBJ1-2
v_call: TRBV9
clone_size: NA
cdr3_nt: TGTGCCAGCAGCGAGGGGGACAGGGTGGGATATGGCTACACCTTC
cdr3_aa: CASSEGDRVGYGYTF

d_call: TRBD2
j_call: TRBJ2-1
v_call: TRBV11-2
clone_size: NA
cdr3_nt: TGTGCCAGCAGCTTAACTAGCGGCTACAATGAGCAGTTCTTC
cdr3_aa: CASSLTSGYNEQFF